The rows below give T cell receptor beta chains drawn from one sample of a study of CD8 T cells in ankylosing spondylitis. TCRdb re-analysed the 5' RACE reads in MiXCR, keeping a single row per CDR3 protein. This sample has approximately 140,000 distinct CDR3 sequences, with roughly 8.8% found just once. Sequenced material: synovial fluid, either unsorted or a sorted T cell fraction (not recorded which). The source of these receptors is a male donor with ankylosing spondylitis. The CDR3 runs from the conserved cysteine through the conserved F or W. D genes are given only for firm matches. The size entry is marked missing in some rows and otherwise reads once, few, many or a size class.

v_call,clone_size,j_call,d_call,cdr3_nt,cdr3_aa
TRBV5-1,many,TRBJ2-2,NA,TGCGCCAGCAGCTTGTCTGTAGCCGGGGAGCTGTTTTTT,CASSLSVAGELFF
TRBV5-1,NA,TRBJ1-5,NA,TGCGCCAGCAGCTACTTAGGCAGGGACAATCAGCCCCAGCATTTT,CASSYLGRDNQPQHF
TRBV2,many,TRBJ2-3,NA,TGTGCCAGCAGTGAAGGGAGAGTCCTCAGTACGCAGTATTTT,CASSEGRVLSTQYF
TRBV3-1,few,TRBJ2-7,NA,TGTGCCAGCAGCCAATTCACCTACGAGCAGTACTTC,CASSQFTYEQYF
TRBV7-8,NA,TRBJ1-5,NA,TGTGCCAGCAGCTTAGACAGGGAGGGTCAGCCCCAGCATTTT,CASSLDREGQPQHF
TRBV5-1,many,TRBJ2-7,TRBD1,TGCGCCAGCAGCTTGGTATTACAGGGGGCTCGGGAGCAGTACTTC,CASSLVLQGAREQYF
TRBV20-1,many,TRBJ2-1,NA,TGCAGTGCTAGAGGGGCAAGCGATCGGGGACAGTTCTTC,CSARGASDRGQFF
TRBV20-1,many,TRBJ1-6,NA,TGCAGTCAGGACAGCTCGCCCAGACCCCTCCACTTT,CSQDSSPRPLHF
TRBV20-1,NA,TRBJ1-6,NA,TGCAGTGCCCCAGTCCTAAGGAATTCACCCCTCCACTTT,CSAPVLRNSPLHF
TRBV20-1,many,TRBJ1-2,NA,TGCAGTGCCTCGGACAATGGCTACACCTTC,CSASDNGYTF
TRBV20-1,few,TRBJ2-1,TRBD1,TGCAGTGCTAGGAAGAGTAGGGGGCTCGGGTGGAATGAGCAGTTCTTC,CSARKSRGLGWNEQFF
TRBV20-1,NA,TRBJ1-2,NA,TGCAGTGTAGGGGGTGAGAACTATGGCTACACCTTC,CSVGGENYGYTF
TRBV6-2/TRBV6-3,many,TRBJ2-3,TRBD2,TGTGCCAGCAGTAAAATTCTAGCGGGAGTCGATACGCAGTATTTT,CASSKILAGVDTQYF
TRBV15,many,TRBJ1-6,TRBD1,TGTGCCACCAGCCGGGACAGGGGGGATAATTCACCCCTCCACTTT,CATSRDRGDNSPLHF
TRBV4-2,NA,TRBJ2-7,NA,TGTGCCAGCAGCCAAGAGGGGCCCCAAACAGGTAGCTCCTACGAGCAGTACTTC,CASSQEGPQTGSSYEQYF
TRBV5-5,NA,TRBJ1-6,NA,TGTGCCAGCAGCGCCAGGGGAGATTCACCCCTCCACTTT,CASSARGDSPLHF
TRBV6-1,NA,TRBJ1-5,NA,TGTGCCAGCTCGAGGGGGTCACGCCAGCCCCAGCATTTT,CASSRGSRQPQHF
TRBV27,few,TRBJ2-1,TRBD2,TGTGCCAGCAGTCGGCCGCCGGGACTAGCGGGTGGCTACAATGAGCAGTTCTTC,CASSRPPGLAGGYNEQFF
TRBV12-3/TRBV12-4,many,TRBJ1-1,NA,TGTGCCAGCAGTTTGAGCGGAGACACTGAAGCTTTCTTT,CASSLSGDTEAFF
TRBV6-5,NA,TRBJ2-5,NA,TGTAGCGTGGTCACTGAAGAGACCCAGTACTTC,CSVVTEETQYF
TRBV27,NA,TRBJ2-1,NA,TGTGCCAGCAGTATAGACGGAACCTCCTACAATGAGCAGTTCTTC,CASSIDGTSYNEQFF
TRBV3-1,once,TRBJ2-7,NA,TGTGCCAGCAGCCCCCAAGGACGCTCGGTCGAGCAGTACTTC,CASSPQGRSVEQYF
TRBV10-3,NA,TRBJ2-3,TRBD2,TGTGCCATCACCGAAGGTTGGGGGGGGGGCACAGATACGCAGTATTTT,CAITEGWGGGTDTQYF
TRBV10-2,NA,TRBJ2-7,NA,TGCGCCAGCAGCCCTAGCGTGAGTAACTACGAGCAGTACTTC,CASSPSVSNYEQYF
TRBV4-2,many,TRBJ2-1,NA,TGTGCCAGCAGCCAAGATCGGAGCGCCCAGTTCTTC,CASSQDRSAQFF
TRBV7-2,few,TRBJ2-5,TRBD1,TGTGCCAGCAGCCAGAGACAGGGGAGTAGGGAGGAGACCCAGTACTTC,CASSQRQGSREETQYF
TRBV20-1,few,TRBJ1-5,NA,TGCAGTGCTATTGGGAGCCTTGATCAGCCCCAGCATTTT,CSAIGSLDQPQHF
TRBV7-2,many,TRBJ2-3,NA,TGTGCCAGCAGCTTAGCTGGGGGGAGAACAGATACGCAGTATTTT,CASSLAGGRTDTQYF
TRBV7-9,NA,TRBJ2-3,NA,TGTGCCAGCAGCTTAGGAGGCGGAGGGGGAGATACGCAGTATTTT,CASSLGGGGGDTQYF
TRBV10-3,NA,TRBJ1-5,NA,TGTGCCATCAAAGGTGGAGGGATTAGCCAGCCCCAGCATTTT,CAIKGGGISQPQHF
TRBV20-1,few,TRBJ2-5,TRBD1,TGCAGTGCTCAGGACAGGGGATACGGAGAGACCCAGTACTTC,CSAQDRGYGETQYF
TRBV30,NA,TRBJ2-2,TRBD1,TGTGCCTGGAGTGTACGGGACAGGGACACCGGGGAGCTGTTTTTT,CAWSVRDRDTGELFF